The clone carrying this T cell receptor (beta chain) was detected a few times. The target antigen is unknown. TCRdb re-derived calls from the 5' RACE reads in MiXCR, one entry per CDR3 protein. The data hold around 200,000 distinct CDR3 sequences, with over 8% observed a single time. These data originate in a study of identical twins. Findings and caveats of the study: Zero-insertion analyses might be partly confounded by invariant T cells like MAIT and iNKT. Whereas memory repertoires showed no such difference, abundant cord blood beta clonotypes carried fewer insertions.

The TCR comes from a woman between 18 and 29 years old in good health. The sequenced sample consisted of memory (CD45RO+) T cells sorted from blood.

The CDR3 sequence: CASTPREVHFGEQFF. For the CDR3, the DNA is TGTGCCAGCACCCCCCGGGAGGTTCATTTCGGTGAGCAGTTCTTC. This chain connects TRBV6-2 or TRBV6-3 to TRBJ2-1, with 7 bases fitting TRBD2. V was clipped by 7 bases and J by 9 bases; unmatched bases: 15. The germline CDR1 and CDR2 sequences are MNHEY and SVGEGT. The CDR3 sequence is 15 residues long.